Listed below are T cell receptor beta chains from one sample, sequenced in a study of CD8 T cells in ankylosing spondylitis. MiXCR, applied by TCRdb to the 5' RACE reads, yields one record per CDR3 protein. The sample lists 350,000 to 450,000 distinct CDR3 sequences, around 20% seen once, with around 13% in the top ten. Sequencing used blood, either unsorted or a sorted T cell fraction (not recorded which). Source of these receptors: a male donor with ankylosing spondylitis or in good health (not recorded which). Each CDR3 is given with its conserved first and last residue. A D gene is named only where the DNA matches it firmly. The listing skips clone size in some rows; elsewhere it reads once, few, many or a size class.

clone_size | j_call | d_call | v_call | cdr3_nt | cdr3_aa
many | TRBJ2-7 | . | TRBV11-2 | TGTGCCAGCAGCTTAGGTACAGGCCCCTACGAGCAGTACTTC | CASSLGTGPYEQYF
few | TRBJ2-1 | TRBD2 | TRBV11-1 | TGTGCCAGCAGCTCCGGTCTAGCGGGGATACGGCCCTACAATGAGCAGTTCTTC | CASSSGLAGIRPYNEQFF
once | TRBJ2-1 | . | TRBV20-1 | TGCAGTGCTAGAGATCGGCAGGTAGTCGTCGACGAGCAGTTCTTC | CSARDRQVVVDEQFF
few | TRBJ2-7 | TRBD1 | TRBV4-1 | TGCGCCAGCAGCCAAGGTGGACAGGGTGGCGAGCAGTACTTC | CASSQGGQGGEQYF
once | TRBJ2-1 | TRBD1 | TRBV12-3/TRBV12-4 | TGTGCCAGCAGTTTTATTCAGGGGGCTGACAATGAGCAGTTCTTC | CASSFIQGADNEQFF
few | TRBJ2-7 | TRBD1 | TRBV13 | TGTGCCAGCAGCCCTGACAGGGGCCACCTCGAGCAGTACTTC | CASSPDRGHLEQYF
. | TRBJ2-1 | . | TRBV7-3 | TGTGCCAGCAGCTTTCAGGCCGGGATGGCGGGCAATGAGCAGTTCTTC | CASSFQAGMAGNEQFF
few | TRBJ2-5 | . | TRBV28 | TGTGCCAGCAGTCCCCTCCAAGAGACCCAGTACTTC | CASSPLQETQYF
few | TRBJ1-2 | TRBD1 | TRBV11-2 | TGTGCCAGCAGCCCCCGACAGGGGAGCCCGTATGGCTACACCTTC | CASSPRQGSPYGYTF
. | TRBJ1-6 | . | TRBV13 | TGTGCCAGCAGCCTGGCCCCAGAACCTAATTCACCCCTCCACTTT | CASSLAPEPNSPLHF
few | TRBJ1-6 | TRBD1 | TRBV28 | TGTGCCAGCAGTTTAGGGGACAGGCGAAGCTCCTATAATTCACCCCTCCACTTT | CASSLGDRRSSYNSPLHF
. | TRBJ2-1 | . | TRBV6-1 | TGTGCCAGCAGTGATGGGAGAGTCTCCTACAATGAGCAGTTCTTC | CASSDGRVSYNEQFF
few | TRBJ2-4 | . | TRBV27 | TGTGCCAGCAGTTTAAGTCTCTACGGCCAAAACATTCAGTACTTC | CASSLSLYGQNIQYF
. | TRBJ2-1 | . | TRBV12-3/TRBV12-4 | TGTGCCAGCCGGGTTTGGGGCAATGAGCAGTTCTTC | CASRVWGNEQFF
many | TRBJ1-2 | TRBD1 | TRBV5-1 | TGCGCCAGCAGCTCGACAGGGAGTGGCTACACCTTC | CASSSTGSGYTF
. | TRBJ1-2 | . | TRBV27 | TGTGCCAGCAGTTTTACAGCCAGCTATGGCTACACCTTC | CASSFTASYGYTF
few | TRBJ2-7 | . | TRBV9 | TGTGCCAGCAGCGGTAGAGGGGGGAGGCAGTACTTC | CASSGRGGRQYF
. | TRBJ2-3 | TRBD2 | TRBV12-3/TRBV12-4 | TGTGCCAGCAGTTCCGGACTAGAACCAGATACGCAGTATTTT | CASSSGLEPDTQYF
few | TRBJ2-7 | TRBD1 | TRBV7-6 | TGTGCCAGCAGCCCCACCGGGACAGGGGAATGGGAGCAGTACTTC | CASSPTGTGEWEQYF
. | TRBJ2-3 | TRBD2 | TRBV7-2 | TGTGCCAGCAGCTTCCCTAGCGGGGATATCACAGATACGCAGTATTTT | CASSFPSGDITDTQYF
few | TRBJ2-7 | . | TRBV27 | TGTGCCAGCAGTTTCCAGTCTTCCTACGAGCAGTACTTC | CASSFQSSYEQYF
many | TRBJ2-1 | . | TRBV7-9 | TGTGCCAGCAGCTTAAGTATGAGCTCCTACAATGAGCAGTTCTTC | CASSLSMSSYNEQFF
many | TRBJ2-3 | . | TRBV12-3/TRBV12-4 | TGTGCCAGCAGTCCCACCCCCCTGCCGGGCACAGATACGCAGTATTTT | CASSPTPLPGTDTQYF
. | TRBJ2-5 | . | TRBV12-3/TRBV12-4 | TGTGCCAGCAGCCAAGACACGCAAGAGACCCAGTACTTC | CASSQDTQETQYF
. | TRBJ2-5 | . | TRBV5-6 | TGTGCCAGCACCCTAATGGGGGCAGAAGAGACCCAGTACTTC | CASTLMGAEETQYF
. | TRBJ2-7 | . | TRBV4-1 | TGCGCCAGCAGCCAAGGTAGTCCCCACGAGCAGTACTTC | CASSQGSPHEQYF
once | TRBJ2-7 | . | TRBV15 | TGTGCCACCAGCAGAGAAAGGGGACGGTCTCCCTACGAGCAGTACTTC | CATSRERGRSPYEQYF
few | TRBJ2-6 | . | TRBV12-3/TRBV12-4 | TGTGCCAGCAGTTTGAATGCTGGGGCCAACGTCCTGACTTTC | CASSLNAGANVLTF
. | TRBJ2-7 | . | TRBV19 | TGTGCCAGTAGTGCGACAGTTGGCTCCTACGAGCAGTACTTC | CASSATVGSYEQYF
few | TRBJ1-5 | TRBD1 | TRBV11-2 | TGTGCCAGCAGCCCAGGGACAGGGGGGTCCCAGCCCCAGCATTTT | CASSPGTGGSQPQHF
. | TRBJ2-1 | . | TRBV6-5 | TGTGCCAGCAGTTACGGGAGGGGGGCTAATGAGCAGTTCTTC | CASSYGRGANEQFF
. | TRBJ2-7 | TRBD2 | TRBV4-1 | TGCGCCAGCAGCCCGGGAGGGATTTCCTACGAGCAGTACTTC | CASSPGGISYEQYF
. | TRBJ2-1 | TRBD2 | TRBV3-1 | TGTGCCAGCAGCCAAGCCGCTAGCGGGGGGCCCCCCTCCTACAATGAGCAGTTCTTC | CASSQAASGGPPSYNEQFF
. | TRBJ1-1 | . | TRBV4-1 | TGCGCCAGCAGCCAAGATTGGGACGGGAACACTGAAGCTTTCTTT | CASSQDWDGNTEAFF
few | TRBJ2-2 | TRBD1 | TRBV7-9 | TGTGCCAGCAGCTTAGCGGTGACAGGGGACGGCGGGGAGCTGTTTTTT | CASSLAVTGDGGELFF
many | TRBJ1-2 | . | TRBV20-1 | TGCAGTGCTAGAAACGACAGGATCACTAACTATGGCTACACCTTC | CSARNDRITNYGYTF
. | TRBJ2-3 | TRBD2 | TRBV30 | TGTGCCTGGAGTACCGGGGGGGCCACAGATACGCAGTATTTT | CAWSTGGATDTQYF
. | TRBJ2-3 | . | TRBV29-1 | TGCAGCGTTGATCATACCGTAAATACGCAGTATTTT | CSVDHTVNTQYF
. | TRBJ1-5 | . | TRBV2 | TGTGCCAGCAACCCGGGACTAGGAGGTCAGCCCCAGCATTTT | CASNPGLGGQPQHF
. | TRBJ2-7 | . | TRBV7-9 | TGTGCCAGCAGCCCACCGGGGAGCTTCGAGCAGTACTTC | CASSPPGSFEQYF
few | TRBJ2-1 | TRBD1 | TRBV12-3/TRBV12-4 | TGTGCCAGCAGTTTTTGGCAGGGGGTCGACAATGAGCAGTTCTTC | CASSFWQGVDNEQFF